This T cell receptor (beta chain) was recovered during a study of shared clonotypes between healthy human individuals. Study-level results: The sharing of 5% to 6.5% of naive CD4 clonotypes was seen across a handful of donors. Collection of samples was limited to blood; tissue repertoires likely differ.

Repertoires were generated with immunoSEQ multiplex PCR, while TCRdb's copy carries only in-frame clones and drops some. The repertoire includes fewer than 3 million clones, about nine tenths of them detected once, and about 0.41% sits in the top ten. Trimming removed 5 bases at V and 2 bases at J, with 9 bases between. Germline assignment: CDR1 SGHVS and CDR2 FQNEAQ. The CDR3 consists of 14 residues. Regarding this clone: The antigen remains undetermined.

The donors, healthy adults who were HIV-negative, had experienced no recent acute infections or vaccinations. A CD45RA+ naive subset and a CD45RA-negative memory subset were split from CD4+ cells. Sequencing was done on a sample of naive CD4+ T cells from PBMCs. As to subset: CD45RA+ positively selected. This chain links TRBV7-8 with TRBJ2-2; possibly TRBD2 for D (5 bases). This sequence originates from a man younger than 35 in good health. Some clones in this sample may be carry-over from other donors' samples. The CDR3 region has the DNA TGTGCCAGCAGCCCCGAGGGAAACACCGGGGAGCTGTTTTTT. As protein: CASSPEGNTGELFF.